This T cell receptor beta chain was captured in a study of blood T cell repertoires in COVID-19. Background on the study: Acute and convalescent COVID-19 specimens originated in the United States, Italy and Spain. From T cells, B-cell-depleted T cells, or PBMCs came the material, which was cDNA or gDNA.

Germline V CDR1 and CDR2: MDHEN, SYDVKM. The CDR3 consists of 14 residues. The V and J ends lost 3 bases and 5 bases respectively, with 10 bases between them. Original handling: Reference gene primer amplification in the assay estimated nucleated cell counts. The assay was immunoSEQ multiplex PCR, and TCRdb's table has in-frame clones only and misses some. V, J and clone size reflect that table, while D and trimming were determined from the DNA. The sample lists hundreds of thousands of clones; 70% to 90% were seen once. It was during active infection that Seattle patients were enrolled and then longitudinally followed.

The sequenced sample was peripheral blood. The chain carries TRBV28 and TRBJ2-2; D is possibly TRBD2 (6 bases). This TCR came from a woman aged 60-75 years with COVID-19, enrolled during active disease. The CDR3 is CASSFGGSTGELFF. CDR3 bases: TGTGCCAGCAGTTTCGGGGGTTCGACCGGGGAGCTGTTTTTT.